Each of the 27 T cell receptor beta chains below was sequenced from the same sample in a study of early T cells in non-severe SARS-CoV-2 infection. TCRdb reprocessed the 5' RACE reads with MiXCR, giving one entry per CDR3 protein. The top ten clones hold less than 3.5% of a sample with about 110,000 distinct CDR3 sequences, 9% to 14% of them seen once. Sequencing was done on a sample of whole blood. The receptors stem from an adult who was a healthcare worker with PCR-confirmed SARS-CoV-2 infection or an uninfected control (not recorded which).

This clonotype has only a few counts. The chain links TRBV18 to TRBJ1-2; 8 bases are shared with TRBD1. CDR3 length: 17 residues. Trimming cost V 2 bases and J 2 bases; bases outside gene matches: 10. Germline V CDR1 and CDR2: KGHSH, LQKENI. For the CDR3, the DNA is TGTGCCAGCTCACCAACACCCGGCAGGGGGCTCAACTATGGCTACACCTTC. Protein: CASSPTPGRGLNYGYTF.

This clonotype has more than one count but fewer than ten. This rearrangement joins TRBV20-1 to TRBJ2-3, with a weak D call TRBD1 (5 bases). V lost 7 bases and J lost 1, with 9 bases in between. CDR1 and CDR2 from the germline V gene are DFQATT and SNEGSKA (reference sequence). The CDR3 is 12 amino acids. Here the CDR3 DNA reads TGCAGTGTAAAACAGGGCACAGATACGCAGTATTTT. Protein: CSVKQGTDTQYF.

The V and J genes are TRBV7-9 and TRBJ2-1; 7 bases match TRBD2. Germline assignment: CDR1 SEHNR and CDR2 FQNEAQ (reference sequence). This CDR3 has 17 amino acids. V lost 3 bases, J lost 5 bases, and 13 bases stayed unmatched. The CDR3 loop reads CASSLWAGGRVNNEQFF. CDR3 nucleotides: TGTGCCAGCAGCTTGTGGGCGGGCGGGAGAGTCAACAATGAGCAGTTCTTC.

The chain uses TRBV6-1 and TRBJ2-7, with D perhaps TRBD2 (7 bases). This CDR3 spans 16 amino acids. Deletions cut 7 bases from V and 3 bases from J, with 22 bases between. Germline CDR1 MNHNS, CDR2 SASEGT. CDR3 nucleotides: TGTGCCAGCACCCGTCGGCCGAGGGGGGGAAACTACGAGCAGTACTTC. This codes for CASTRRPRGGNYEQYF.

The chain employs TRBV28 and TRBJ2-5; D might be TRBD2 (5 bases). Trimming took 6 bases from V and 5 from J, leaving 16 bases between them. Germline V gene lookup returns CDR1 MDHEN and CDR2 SYDVKM. The CDR3 totals 14 residues. The CDR3 protein is CASRLASGSETQYF. Here the CDR3 DNA reads TGTGCCAGCAGGTTAGCGAGTGGCTCGGAGACCCAGTACTTC.

This clonotype was seen a handful of times. The rearrangement joins TRBV15 to TRBJ2-1, with D perhaps matching TRBD2 (5 bases). This CDR3 comprises 13 residues. CDR1 and CDR2 from the germline V gene are LNHNV and YYDKDF (reference sequence). Trimming removed 5 bases at V and 4 bases at J, with 9 bases between. The CDR3 DNA reads as TGTGCCACCAGCGGGCCGGGATACAATGAGCAGTTCTTC. Its protein is CATSGPGYNEQFF.

The chain's CDR3 is CASSIGTSGGLDTQYF. DNA of the CDR3: TGTGCCAGCAGCATCGGGACTAGCGGGGGGTTAGATACGCAGTATTTT. The chain carries TRBV6-5 and TRBJ2-3; 15 nucleotides agree with TRBD2. The V gene's germline CDR1 is MNHEY and CDR2 SVGAGI. This CDR3 region has 16 residues. Trimming took 6 bases from V and 5 from J; bases not matched to a gene: 6.

This clonotype showed up many times. This sequence joins TRBV5-1 and TRBJ1-1; 7 nucleotides align to TRBD1. This CDR3 is built from 15 residues. CDR1 and CDR2 from the germline V gene are SGHRS and YFSETQ. Trimming took 1 base from V and 5 from J; bases not matched to a gene: 8. In DNA form, the CDR3 reads TGCGCCAGCAGCTTGTCAACAGGGGCATGGACTGAAGCTTTCTTT. Protein: CASSLSTGAWTEAFF. The complete variable domain, with remaining parts taken from reference TRBV5-1 and TRBJ1-1, reads KAGVTQTPRYLIKTRGQQVTLSCSPISGHRSVSWYQQTPGQGLQFLFEYFSETQRNKGNFPGRFSGRQFSNSRSEMNVSTLELGDSALYLCASSLSTGAWTEAFFGQGTRLTVV.

In its sample, this clonotype was seen many times. The chain has TRBV7-6 and TRBJ2-1; 9 bases align to TRBD2. The V and J ends lost 6 bases and 5 bases, in that order; junction bases with no gene match: 8. Germline CDR1 and CDR2: SGHVS and FNYEAQ. The CDR3 covers 15 residues. The CDR3 loop is CASSLLAGYNNEQFF. The CDR3 bases are TGTGCCAGCAGTTTGCTAGCGGGGTATAACAATGAGCAGTTCTTC.

This clonotype was counted only a few times. This chain links TRBV10-3 with TRBJ1-2; 7 bases match TRBD1. The CDR3 length is 14 residues. Germline V CDR1 and CDR2: ENHRY, SYGVKD. The V and J ends lost 3 bases and 4 bases, in that order; junction bases with no gene match: 5. For the CDR3, the DNA is TGTGCCATCAGTGATGGGGGACAGCTCTATGGCTACACCTTC. It yields the protein CAISDGGQLYGYTF.

The chain recombines TRBV12-3 or TRBV12-4 with TRBJ2-7; 7 bases are shared with TRBD2. The CDR3 extends over 13 amino acids. J gave up 2 bases and V 5 bases, and 3 bases lay outside the gene matches. In DNA, the CDR3 is TGTGCCAGCAGTCCCGGACTAGCCTACGAGCAGTACTTC. Translating it yields CASSPGLAYEQYF.

This chain connects TRBV2 to TRBJ1-3; D ambiguous. Trimming left V 1 base short and J 4 bases short, with 11 bases between. CDR3 length: 15 amino acids. Germline V gene data show CDR1 as SNHLY and CDR2 as FYNNEI. The CDR3 is CASSEGLATGNTIYF. CDR3 sequence (DNA): TGTGCCAGCAGTGAAGGTTTGGCCACGGGAAACACCATATATTTT.

The chain joins TRBV28 to TRBJ2-7; the match to TRBD1 covers 7 bases. From germline, CDR1 is MDHEN and CDR2 SYDVKM. CDR3 length equals 15 residues. V shed 3 bases, J shed 2 bases, and the junction held 7 bases outside the gene matches. The CDR3 sequence: CASSFRQGSPYEQYF. The CDR3 DNA sequence: TGTGCCAGCAGTTTTCGACAGGGAAGTCCCTACGAGCAGTACTTC.

This clonotype has more than one count but fewer than ten. The rearrangement joins TRBV6-5 to TRBJ2-1, with TRBD1 identical over 9 bases. V trimming: 2 bases; J trimming: 6 bases; junction bases outside the gene matches: 8. The CDR3 has 16 residues. CDR1 MNHEY and CDR2 SVGAGI come from the germline V gene. CDR3 bases: TGTGCCAGCAGTTACGTGCGGGACAGGGACGGCAATGAGCAGTTCTTC. Residues: CASSYVRDRDGNEQFF.

This clonotype was picked up a small number of times. The CDR3: CASSDRQGPYEQYF. The CDR3 coding sequence is TGTGCCAGCAGTGATCGGCAGGGGCCCTACGAGCAGTACTTC. The chain links TRBV6-1 to TRBJ2-7, with a weak D call TRBD1 (6 bases). The germline gives CDR1 MNHNS, CDR2 SASEGT. The germline V and J ends were trimmed by 3 bases and 2 bases, with 11 bases remaining between them. The CDR3 runs 14 residues.

The rearrangement joins TRBV30 to TRBJ1-1, with D maybe TRBD1 (5 bases). Trimming removed 4 bases at V and 4 bases at J, with 10 bases between. The CDR3 spans 12 residues. Germline assignment: CDR1 GTSNPN and CDR2 SVGIG (reference sequence). The CDR3 DNA sequence: TGTGCCTGGACCGGGGGGAGCACTGAAGCTTTCTTT. This gives the protein CAWTGGSTEAFF.

The chain couples TRBV3-1 to TRBJ1-3, with TRBD1 as a possible D gene (6 bases). The CDR3 loop spans 16 amino acids. V dropped 4 bases and J dropped 0 bases, with 13 bases sitting between them. CDR1 LGHDT and CDR2 YNNKEL come from the germline V gene (reference sequence). CDR3 nucleotide sequence: TGTGCCAGCAGCCTCCAAGGGGGATTCTCTGGAAACACCATATATTTT. Its translation: CASSLQGGFSGNTIYF.

CDR3 loop: CASSKEDPHEQYF. DNA of the CDR3: TGTGCCAGCAGCAAAGAAGATCCCCACGAGCAGTACTTC. V gene TRBV21-1 combines with J gene TRBJ2-7. TRBV21-1 is described as a pseudogene. There are 13 residues in the CDR3.

This clonotype was seen ten or more times. This chain joins TRBV2 and TRBJ2-3, with D unclear. The J call may be faulty, since TRBJ1-5 better matches the DNA end. Per germline, CDR1 SNHLY and CDR2 FYNNEI. The CDR3 totals 15 residues. CDR3 DNA: TGTGCCAGCAGTGCGGGGAGCGGGATTGGAGATACGCAGCATTTT. This sequence encodes CASSAGSGIGDTQHF.

V and J are TRBV12-3 or TRBV12-4 and TRBJ1-5; D is unresolved. The CDR3 loop spans 10 amino acids. V lost 7 bases and J lost 3, with 1 base in between. The CDR3 sequence: CASINQPQHF. Here the CDR3 DNA reads TGTGCCAGCATCAATCAGCCCCAGCATTTT.

This clonotype was picked up a small number of times. The chain combines TRBV20-1 with TRBJ1-5; TRBD1 is a possible D gene (6 bases). Germline V lookup: CDR1 DFQATT, CDR2 SNEGSKA (reference sequence). The V and J ends lost 5 bases and 5 bases respectively, with 22 bases between them. CDR3 length: 16 amino acids. The CDR3 sequence: CSADPGHTSAYQPQHF. DNA for the CDR3: TGCAGTGCTGACCCGGGACACACGTCAGCGTATCAGCCCCAGCATTTT.

In this sample, this clonotype turned up a few times. This chain joins TRBV18 and TRBJ2-5; no definite D call. CDR3 length: 12 residues. Germline V lookup: CDR1 KGHSH, CDR2 LQKENI. V lost 2 bases, J lost 3 bases, and 4 bases lay in between. The CDR3 reads CASSPKEETQYF. In DNA form, the CDR3 reads TGTGCCAGCTCACCAAAGGAAGAGACCCAGTACTTC.

The gene calls are TRBV6-5 and TRBJ2-3; 8 bases align to TRBD2. Germline CDR1 MNHEY, CDR2 SVGAGI. J gave up 8 bases and V 7 bases, and 14 bases lay outside the gene matches. CDR3 size: 15 residues. CDR3 DNA: TGTGCCAGCACCCAGGAGTTAGCGGGGTCCGGTACGCAGTATTTT. Its protein product is CASTQELAGSGTQYF.

This clonotype came up many times. The CDR3 DNA follows: TGTGCCAGCTCGACAGGCTTGGGGACTTTCTTT. It yields the protein CASSTGLGTFF. The chain links TRBV12-3 or TRBV12-4 to TRBJ1-1; D may be TRBD1 (6 bases). V was clipped by 8 bases and J by 12 bases, with 16 bases between them. CDR3 length: 11 residues.

This sequence joins TRBV6-4 and TRBJ2-1; 11 bases fit TRBD2. Looked up from germline, CDR1 is MRHNA and CDR2 is SNTAGT. The CDR3 spans 15 residues. Trimming took 4 bases from V and 2 from J; bases not matched to a gene: 1. CDR3 nucleotide sequence: TGTGCCAGCAGTGTAGCGGGAGGGCCCTACAATGAGCAGTTCTTC. This sequence encodes CASSVAGGPYNEQFF.

This clonotype was found a few times. This rearrangement joins TRBV10-3 to TRBJ1-6, with TRBD1 identical over 7 bases. With 4 bases clipped from V and 7 bases from J, the junction kept 7 bases outside the gene matches. Germline CDR1 ENHRY, CDR2 SYGVKD. The CDR3 runs 15 residues. The CDR3 spells CAISAGTVSNSPLHF. CDR3 DNA: TGTGCCATCAGTGCCGGGACAGTTTCGAATTCACCCCTCCACTTT.

This clonotype occurred many times. The chain's CDR3 is CASSDPSWEQYF. CDR3 sequence (DNA): TGTGCCAGCAGTGATCCAAGTTGGGAGCAGTACTTC. V usage is TRBV6-1 and J usage is TRBJ2-7; D is undetermined. Germline V gene lookup returns CDR1 MNHNS and CDR2 SASEGT. Trimming took off 3 bases at V and 7 bases at J, with 10 bases between the two ends. The CDR3 length is 12 residues.